The sequence of this TCR beta chain was determined in a study of T and B cells in COVID-19 patients. Each TRB amplification used about 230-550 ng of genomic DNA from blood. General study results and limits: Patients with COVID-19 reportedly showed strongly skewed T cell receptor beta variable and joining gene usage.

V lost 6 bases and J lost 6, with 15 bases in between. The CDR3 contains 14 residues. Germline assignment: CDR1 MNHNS and CDR2 SASEGT. TRB rearrangements were amplified by multiplex PCR with BIOMED2 TRB-A/B primers. MiXCR was run by TCRdb on the multiplex PCR reads, yielding one entry per CDR3 protein. Of around 15,000 distinct CDR3 sequences listed, approximately 28% are singletons. At least ten counts were recorded for this clonotype. Its specificity is not known. This clonotype was sampled from a human donor who had recovered from COVID-19. Sequenced: blood. This rearrangement joins TRBV6-1 to TRBJ2-1; D possibly corresponds to TRBD2 (5 bases). CDR3 nucleotides: TGTGCCAGCAGAGCCTACCTCGGGGTCAATGAGCAGTTCTTC. This sequence encodes CASRAYLGVNEQFF.